The 15 T cell receptor beta chains below were found in one sample sequenced in a study of T cells in Graves' hyperthyroidism and ophthalmopathy. There were TCR beta CDR3 regions amplified from RNA transcripts. HTBI primers drove first-round RT-PCR of the TCR CDR3. TCRdb re-derived calls from the multiplex PCR reads in MiXCR, one entry per CDR3 protein. The table records about 600,000 distinct CDR3 sequences, 13% to 15% of them present only once. The specimen sequenced was blood. The receptors shown here come from a woman aged 50 to 65 with Graves' ophthalmopathy.

The rearrangement links TRBV11-2 to TRBJ2-5; 11 bases match TRBD2. V lost 5 bases to trimming and J lost 1 base; unmatched junction nucleotides: 9. The CDR3 length is 17 residues. Per the germline V gene, CDR1 is SGHAT and CDR2 is FQNNGV. The CDR3 protein is CASSPPGLAGGQETQYF. The DNA for the CDR3 is TGTGCCAGCAGCCCCCCAGGGCTAGCGGGGGGCCAAGAGACCCAGTACTTC.

This clonotype has more than one count but fewer than ten. V usage is TRBV29-1 and J usage is TRBJ2-3; D perhaps matches TRBD2 (5 bases). With 4 bases removed from V and 5 bases from J, the gap between germline ends came to 7 bases. This CDR3 spans 11 amino acids. From germline, CDR1 is SQVTM and CDR2 ANQGSEA. The CDR3 here is CSVGRGDTQYF. CDR3 nucleotides: TGCAGCGTTGGACGGGGAGATACGCAGTATTTT.

In this sample, this clonotype turned up many times. The CDR3, as DNA: TGTGCCAGCAGAAAGGACAGAGACACTGAAGCTTTCTTT. Translated, it gives CASRKDRDTEAFF. The V call is TRBV2, the J call TRBJ1-1, with D possibly being TRBD1 (6 bases). V dropped 6 bases and J dropped 3 bases, with 11 bases sitting between them. Germline CDR1 and CDR2: SNHLY and FYNNEI. The CDR3 spans 13 residues. The full variable domain, in which reference TRBV2 and TRBJ1-1 provide the parts outside the CDR3, is EPEVTQTPSHQVTQMGQEVILRCVPISNHLYFYWYRQILGQKVEFLVSFYNNEISEKSEIFDDQFSVERPDGSNFTLKIRSTKLEDSAMYFCASRKDRDTEAFFGQGTRLTVV.

This clonotype appeared many times. The chain combines TRBV7-9 with TRBJ2-3, with D possibly being TRBD1 or TRBD2 (5 bases each). The ends were cut back, 5 bases at V and 1 base at J, with 10 bases in the middle. This CDR3 is 14 amino acids long. Per the germline V gene, CDR1 is SEHNR and CDR2 is FQNEAQ (reference sequence). CDR3 amino acids: CASSLGTRTDTQYF. CDR3 coding DNA: TGTGCCAGCAGCCTAGGGACCCGCACAGATACGCAGTATTTT.

On this clonotype: A single base separates this from a much larger clone, so it may be a read error. The rearrangement links TRBV12-3 or TRBV12-4 to TRBJ2-7, with 8 bases fitting TRBD2. This CDR3 has 16 amino acids. CDR3 region: CASSLIRASGPYEQCF. Written as DNA, the CDR3 is TGTGCCAGCAGTTTAATTCGGGCTAGCGGGCCCTACGAGCAGTGCTTC.

This clonotype occurred many times. The chain links TRBV7-9 to TRBJ2-1, with no clear D. Deletions cut 1 base from V and 0 bases from J, with 13 bases between. The CDR3 extends over 17 amino acids. Germline-derived CDR1 and CDR2 are SEHNR and FQNEAQ (reference sequence). CDR3 coding DNA: TGTGCCAGCAGCTTAGAAATAGAGCTGAGCTCCTACAATGAGCAGTTCTTC. It specifies CASSLEIELSSYNEQFF.

This chain joins TRBV15 and TRBJ2-1, with 9 bases lining up with TRBD2. CDR3 length equals 16 residues. J was trimmed by 8 bases and V by 1 base; bases with no gene match: 9. Germline lookup yields CDR1 LNHNV and CDR2 YYDKDF (reference sequence). CDR3 amino acids: CATSRGLAGGRYEQFF. Here the CDR3 DNA reads TGTGCCACCAGCAGAGGTTTGGCGGGAGGGCGGTATGAGCAGTTCTTC.

This clonotype was seen at least ten times. The chain joins TRBV12-3 or TRBV12-4 to TRBJ1-2; 7 positions agree with TRBD1. CDR3 length: 14 residues. V lost 5 bases and J lost 5; bases outside the gene matches: 8. The CDR3 DNA is TGTGCCAGCAGTGCGGCCGGGACAGAATATGGCTACACCTTC. It translates to CASSAAGTEYGYTF.

In this sample, this clonotype turned up many times. The chain links TRBV6-2 or TRBV6-3 to TRBJ1-1; D remains ambiguous. This CDR3 has 12 residues. The V end was cut by 0 bases, the J end by 6 bases, with 5 bases between. Germline V lookup: CDR1 MNHEY, CDR2 SVGEGT. CDR3 loop: CASSYSQAEAFF. CDR3 DNA: TGTGCCAGCAGTTACTCCCAAGCTGAAGCTTTCTTT.

This clonotype was seen many times. The chain joins TRBV5-1 to TRBJ1-1, with D perhaps TRBD1 (6 bases). This CDR3 has 12 amino acids. V was cut by 0 bases and J by 11 bases, with 11 bases left in between. CDR1 is SGHRS and CDR2 is YFSETQ in the germline V gene. In nucleotides, the CDR3 is TGCGCCAGCAGCTTGGCCAGGGGTGACGCTTTCTTT. Residues: CASSLARGDAFF.

This clonotype was recorded many times. The chain combines TRBV24-1 with TRBJ1-1; 7 bases fit TRBD1. Germline V gene lookup returns CDR1 KGHDR and CDR2 SFDVKD. There are 12 residues in the CDR3. Trimming took 12 bases from V and 1 from J; bases not matched to a gene: 4. The CDR3 here is CAARGPNTEAFF. For the CDR3, the DNA is TGTGCCGCAAGGGGGCCGAACACTGAAGCTTTCTTT.

The table lists this clonotype with many counts. This sequence joins TRBV28 and TRBJ2-2; TRBD2 agrees at 14 bases. Germline CDR1 and CDR2: MDHEN and SYDVKM. V gave up 4 bases and J gave up 1 base; unmatched junction bases: 8. CDR3 size: 19 residues. Here the CDR3 DNA reads TGTGCCAGCAGTTCCCGGACTAGCGGGAGGACCTGGAACACCGGGGAGCTGTTTTTT. Translation gives CASSSRTSGRTWNTGELFF.

There are many counts of this clonotype. This chain joins TRBV10-3 and TRBJ2-7; 13 bases line up with TRBD2. CDR1 and CDR2 (germline): ENHRY, SYGVKD. The J segment lost 7 bases and the V segment lost 7 bases, leaving 13 bases of the junction unmatched. This CDR3 contains 16 residues. CDR3 nucleotide sequence: TGTGCCATCACCCCGACTAGCGGGAGGTCCTCCGGGGAGCAGTACTTC. Translation gives CAITPTSGRSSGEQYF.

There are many counts of this clonotype. The chain combines TRBV28 with TRBJ2-1; D not resolved. The CDR3 sequence is 15 residues long. Trimming took 6 bases from V and 6 from J, leaving 18 bases between them. Germline CDR1 and CDR2: MDHEN and SYDVKM. The CDR3 loop is CASSIRFGLANEQFF. The CDR3 nucleotides are TGTGCCAGCAGCATCCGTTTCGGGCTTGCCAATGAGCAGTTCTTC.

This clonotype has a count of ten or more. The V and J genes are TRBV18 and TRBJ1-1, with D possibly TRBD1 on 6 matching bases. The CDR3 runs to 14 residues. Germline V CDR1 and CDR2: KGHSH, LQKENI. Trimming took 5 bases from V and 1 from J, leaving 11 bases between them. In DNA, the CDR3 is TGTGCCAGCTCAAGTCGAGGGGGGAACACTGAAGCTTTCTTT. Encoded protein: CASSSRGGNTEAFF.